This T cell receptor beta chain stems from a study of neurological immune-mediated disorders. Synthesis of cDNA was performed by 5'RACE using 10-nucleotide random UMIs. A single record per CDR3 protein comes from TCRdb applying MiXCR to the 5' RACE reads. Among some 65,000 distinct CDR3 sequences listed, approximately 5.2% were seen once. This clonotype was counted at least ten times. What it binds is unknown. The CDR3 sequence is 15 residues long. From germline, CDR1 is SGHRS and CDR2 YFSETQ. Trimming pared 3 bases from V and 3 bases from J, leaving 15 bases between. Findings and limits, study-wide: The expanded clones of different subjects shared no CDR3 amino acid sequences (suggesting private repertoires in all groups). The multiple sclerosis repertoire cluster was associated with no clinical or MRI feature. The study found the most TCR clonal expansion in HTLV-1-associated myelopathy and the least in multiple sclerosis, below healthy controls.

V usage is TRBV5-1 and J usage is TRBJ1-1, with D perhaps matching TRBD1 (6 bases). The TCR was taken from a woman aged 25 to 39 with multiple sclerosis. The sample comprised PBMCs. The CDR3 here is CASSSYRARDTEAFF. CDR3 in DNA: TGCGCCAGCAGCTCCTACAGGGCCCGGGACACTGAAGCTTTCTTT.